The clone carrying this T cell receptor beta chain came up many times. Its antigen is as yet unknown. CDR3 length equals 14 residues. CDR1 LNHDA and CDR2 SQIVND come from the germline V gene (reference sequence). The trim removed 7 bases at V and 4 bases at J, leaving 7 bases unmatched. This sample is part of a study of glioma-infiltrating T cells. TCR alpha and beta CDR3 regions were amplified from RNA using iRepertoire nested multiplex PCR. TCRdb re-derived calls from the multiplex PCR reads in MiXCR, one entry per CDR3 protein. The sample carries fewer than 90,000 distinct CDR3 sequences, 20% to 25% recorded once. Overall study results and limits: Above-expected tissue-blood divergence occurred in all gliomas, most in low-grade ones.

Sequences were obtained from glioma tissue, nonneoplastic brain tissue, or PBMCs (not recorded which). The rearrangement links TRBV19 to TRBJ1-5; 7 positions match TRBD1. The TCR originated in a human donor with low-grade glioma or glioblastoma, undergoing nonglioma brain surgery, or in good health (not recorded which). This chain's CDR3 is CASKQDRPNQPQHF. CDR3 bases: TGTGCCAGTAAACAGGACAGGCCGAATCAGCCCCAGCATTTT.